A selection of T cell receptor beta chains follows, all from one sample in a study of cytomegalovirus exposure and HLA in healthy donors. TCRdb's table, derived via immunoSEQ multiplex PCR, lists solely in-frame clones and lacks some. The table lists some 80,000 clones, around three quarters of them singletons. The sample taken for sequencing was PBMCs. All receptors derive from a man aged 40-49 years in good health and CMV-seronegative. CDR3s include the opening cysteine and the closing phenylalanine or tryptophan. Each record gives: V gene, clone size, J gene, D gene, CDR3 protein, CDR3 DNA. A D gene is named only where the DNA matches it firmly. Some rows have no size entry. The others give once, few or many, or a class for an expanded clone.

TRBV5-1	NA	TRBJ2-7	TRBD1	CASSWMTGLGEQYF	TGCGCCAGCAGCTGGATGACAGGGTTGGGGGAGCAGTACTTC
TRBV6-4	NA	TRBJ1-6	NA	CASRVTSSYNSPLHF	TGTGCCAGCAGGGTCACGAGCTCCTATAATTCACCCCTCCACTTT
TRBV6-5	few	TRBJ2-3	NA	CASRQTGTDTQYF	TGTGCCAGCAGACAAACCGGGACAGATACGCAGTATTTT
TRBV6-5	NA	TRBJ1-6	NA	CASRPGTADNSPLHF	TGTGCCAGCAGACCCGGGACTGCCGATAATTCACCCCTCCACTTT
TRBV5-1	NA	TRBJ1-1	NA	CASSLVGAAMNTEAFF	TGCGCCAGCAGCTTGGTAGGGGCCGCGATGAACACTGAAGCTTTCTTT
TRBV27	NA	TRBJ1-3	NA	CASSPYGHLSSGNTIYF	TGTGCCAGCAGTCCTTATGGACACCTAAGCTCTGGAAACACCATATATTTT
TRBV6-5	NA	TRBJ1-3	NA	CASSYSASSGNTIYF	TGTGCCAGCAGTTACTCCGCGAGCTCTGGAAACACCATATATTTT
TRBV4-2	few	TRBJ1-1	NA	CASSQDTQGDTEAFF	TGTGCCAGCAGCCAAGATACACAGGGTGACACTGAAGCTTTCTTT
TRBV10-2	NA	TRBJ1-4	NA	CASTFGGSPGELFF	TGCGCCAGCACTTTTGGGGGCAGCCCTGGGGAACTGTTTTTT
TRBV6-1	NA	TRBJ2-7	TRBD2	CASSEKGLAGHYEQYF	TGTGCCAGCAGTGAAAAAGGACTAGCGGGGCACTACGAGCAGTACTTC
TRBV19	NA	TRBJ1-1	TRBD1	CASSTGQANTEAFF	TGTGCCAGTAGCACGGGACAGGCGAACACTGAAGCTTTCTTT
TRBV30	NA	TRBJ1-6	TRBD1	CAWSVGGGTGTYNSPLHF	TGTGCCTGGAGTGTCGGGGGGGGGACAGGGACTTATAATTCACCCCTCCACTTT
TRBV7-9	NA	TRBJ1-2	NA	CASSSFGRAGGYTF	TGTGCCAGCAGCTCCTTCGGGAGGGCAGGCGGCTACACCTTC
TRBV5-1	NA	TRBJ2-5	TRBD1	CASSLGGRGRGETQYF	TGCGCCAGCAGCTTGGGAGGCAGGGGGCGCGGAGAGACCCAGTACTTC
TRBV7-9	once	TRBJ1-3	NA	CASARDGNTIYF	TGTGCAAGCGCCAGGGATGGAAACACCATATATTTT
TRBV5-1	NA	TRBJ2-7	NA	CASSLEVATVGGYF	TGCGCCAGCAGCTTGGAAGTTGCGACAGTCGGCGGGTACTTC
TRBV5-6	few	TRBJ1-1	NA	CASSLNRWSTEAFF	TGTGCCAGCAGCTTAAATCGATGGAGCACTGAAGCTTTCTTT
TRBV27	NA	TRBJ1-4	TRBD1	CASSGTGANEKLFF	TGTGCCAGCAGTGGGACAGGGGCTAATGAAAAACTGTTTTTT
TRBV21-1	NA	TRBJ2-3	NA	CASSSGDTQYF	TGTGCCAGCAGCTCCGGAGATACGCAGTATTTT
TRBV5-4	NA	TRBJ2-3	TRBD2	CASSFAGGTDTQYF	TGTGCCAGCAGCTTTGCGGGGGGAACAGATACGCAGTATTTT
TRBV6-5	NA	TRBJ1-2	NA	CPSSYSSSQLYGYTF	TGTCCCAGCAGTTACTCGAGCTCACAGCTCTATGGCTACACCTTC
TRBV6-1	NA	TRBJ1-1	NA	CASSEALQRGAEAFF	TGTGCCAGCAGTGAAGCGCTTCAAAGGGGCGCTGAAGCTTTCTTT
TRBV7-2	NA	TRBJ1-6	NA	CASSLFQQGWDGDNSPLHF	TGTGCCAGCAGCTTATTCCAGCAGGGTTGGGATGGGGATAATTCACCCCTCCACTTT
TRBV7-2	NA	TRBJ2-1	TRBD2	CASSLLGLYNEQFF	TGTGCCAGCAGCTTATTGGGACTATACAATGAGCAGTTCTTC
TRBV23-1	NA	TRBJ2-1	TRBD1	CASSPIGTVYYRSYNEQFF	TGCGCCAGCAGTCCCATAGGGACAGTATACTATCGCTCCTACAATGAGCAGTTCTTC
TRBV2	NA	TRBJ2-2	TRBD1	CASSETRGRVGELFF	TGTGCCAGCAGTGAAACTAGGGGGCGGGTCGGGGAGCTGTTTTTT
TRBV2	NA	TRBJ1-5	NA	CASSDRGDLSNQPQHF	TGTGCCAGCAGTGACAGGGGAGACCTTAGCAATCAGCCCCAGCATTTT
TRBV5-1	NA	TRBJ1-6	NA	CASSEQGRFSPLHF	TGCGCCAGCAGCGAACAGGGAAGGTTCTCACCCCTCCACTTT
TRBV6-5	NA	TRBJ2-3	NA	CASTEGGTDTQYF	TGTGCCAGCACCGAGGGGGGCACAGATACGCAGTATTTT
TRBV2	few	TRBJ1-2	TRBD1	CASSQPDREYGYTF	TGTGCCAGCAGCCAACCGGACAGGGAGTATGGCTACACCTTC
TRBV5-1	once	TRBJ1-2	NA	CASSLGGGLDGYTF	TGCGCCAGCAGCTTGGGTGGGGGCTTGGATGGCTACACCTTC
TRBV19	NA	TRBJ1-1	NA	CASSIFPGTEAFF	TGTGCCAGTAGTATATTCCCGGGCACTGAAGCTTTCTTT
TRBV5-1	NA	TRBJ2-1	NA	CASTGTPGWATNEQFF	TGCGCCAGCACCGGAACGCCAGGCTGGGCTACAAATGAGCAGTTCTTC
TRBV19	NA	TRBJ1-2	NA	CASSKDKSNYGYTF	TGTGCCAGTAGTAAGGACAAGTCGAACTATGGCTACACCTTC
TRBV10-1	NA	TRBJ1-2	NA	CASSASRELPYGYTF	TGCGCCAGCAGTGCATCGCGGGAACTCCCATATGGCTACACCTTC
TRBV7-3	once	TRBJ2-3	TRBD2	CASSAGGSTDTQYF	TGTGCCAGCAGCGCGGGGGGGAGCACAGATACGCAGTATTTT
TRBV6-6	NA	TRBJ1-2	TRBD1	CASILTGVGYTF	TGTGCCAGCATCCTGACAGGGGTGGGCTACACCTTC
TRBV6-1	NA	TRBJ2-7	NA	CASSASKGGHSYEQYF	TGTGCCAGCAGTGCTTCAAAAGGTGGACATAGCTACGAGCAGTACTTC
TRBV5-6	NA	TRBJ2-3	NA	CASSLAEAFDTQYF	TGTGCCAGCAGCTTGGCCGAGGCTTTTGATACGCAGTATTTT
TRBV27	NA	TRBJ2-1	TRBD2	CASSLTAGGSYNEQFF	TGTGCCAGCAGTTTAACAGCGGGGGGCTCCTACAATGAGCAGTTCTTC
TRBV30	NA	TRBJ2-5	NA	CAWEHGGETQYF	TGTGCCTGGGAACACGGAGGCGAGACCCAGTACTTC
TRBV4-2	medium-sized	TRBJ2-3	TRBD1	CASSQDIGQGADTQYF	TGTGCCAGCAGCCAAGATATCGGACAGGGGGCGGATACGCAGTATTTT
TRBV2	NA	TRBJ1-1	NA	CASSVQGFTEAFF	TGTGCCAGCAGTGTACAGGGATTTACTGAAGCTTTCTTT
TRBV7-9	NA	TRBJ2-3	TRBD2	CASSLGASGGTDTQYF	TGTGCCAGCAGCTTAGGCGCTAGCGGGGGGACAGATACGCAGTATTTT